This TCR beta chain was identified during a study of T-cell reconstitution after alpha-beta-depleted transplantation in children. For TCRbeta, the library was prepared with unique molecular identifiers. TCRdb re-derived calls from the PCR reads in MiXCR, one entry per CDR3 protein. The sample holds 440,000 or so distinct CDR3 sequences, approximately 10% seen once. Trimming took 1 base from V and 2 from J, leaving 9 bases between them. There are 15 residues in the CDR3. Germline CDR1 is SGHDN and CDR2 is FVKESK. The chain is built from TRBV14 and TRBJ1-3; no reliable D call. The sequencing here drew on PBMCs from the stem cell graft donor, taken from the stem cell graft. This TCR was sampled from a human donor who donated a stem cell graft to a child with acute myeloid leukemia. CDR3 DNA sequence: TGTGCCAGCAGCCAAGCGGGTAGCCCTGGAAACACCATATATTTT. Protein: CASSQAGSPGNTIYF.